This T cell receptor beta chain was captured by sequencing in a study of response to subunit inactivated influenza vaccine. Whole-study findings and limits: Authors suggested each seasonal flu vaccination may recruit only limited numbers of new T cells.

MiXCR, run by TCRdb on the RT-PCR reads, gives a single entry per CDR3 protein. The table has about 830,000 distinct CDR3 sequences, around 20% seen once. V shed 6 bases, J shed 5 bases, and the junction held 9 bases outside the gene matches. There are 14 residues in the CDR3. In germline, CDR1 is DFQATT, CDR2 SNEGSKA (reference sequence). This clonotype showed up just a few times. Its antigen is still unknown. This clonotype was sampled from a man aged 50 to 60 who received an inactivated influenza vaccine. This rearrangement joins TRBV20-1 to TRBJ2-2; 7 bases are a match to TRBD2. The sequencing here drew on PBMCs from blood, taken roughly 5 days after vaccination. The CDR3 sequence is CSAEHSSGTGELFF. CDR3 bases: TGCAGTGCCGAACATAGTAGCGGGACCGGGGAGCTGTTTTTT.